The 14 T cell receptor beta chains given below trace back to one sample, sequenced in a study of metastatic and nonmetastatic thyroid tumors. All patients were untreated before thyroid surgery. TCRdb re-called clones via MiXCR from the PCR reads. Of over 35,000 clones listed, 17% were seen once; the top ten hold about a tenth. Material: tumor tissue. These receptors were collected from a female donor with papillary thyroid cancer or a benign thyroid nodule (not recorded which). Some clones in this sample may be carry-over from other donors' samples.

This clone was seen many times. The rearrangement joins TRBV20-1 to TRBJ2-7, with TRBD1 as a possible D gene (7 bases). Trimming took 1 base from V and 1 from J, leaving 23 bases between them. This CDR3 is 18 amino acids long. Per the germline V gene, CDR1 is DFQATT and CDR2 is SNEGSKA (reference sequence). The CDR3 reads CSARGLSGGSRDSYEQYF. CDR3 in DNA: TGCAGTGCTAGAGGTCTGTCAGGGGGTTCGCGGGATTCCTACGAGCAGTACTTC.

This clone was recorded a few times. The conserved phenylalanine or tryptophan normally closing the CDR3 is absent here, so this likely arose from a read error. The chain couples TRBV12-3 or TRBV12-4 to TRBJ2-3, with D unresolved. This CDR3 is 14 amino acids long. The germline V and J ends were trimmed by 10 bases and 0 bases, with 14 bases remaining between them. CDR3: CATHPPDSTDTQYS. The CDR3 coding sequence is TGTGCCACTCACCCCCCCGACAGCACAGATACGCAGTATTCT.

This clone has a count of ten or more. This chain joins TRBV2 and TRBJ2-7; a weak D match, TRBD2 (5 bases). This CDR3 is 15 amino acids long. The V end lost 1 base, the J end lost 5 bases, and 15 bases lay between the germline ends. In germline, CDR1 is SNHLY, CDR2 FYNNEI. This CDR3 reads CASSEGGLAADEQYF. CDR3 nucleotide sequence: TGTGCCAGCAGTGAAGGTGGCCTAGCTGCCGACGAGCAGTACTTC. Variable domain in full (rest from reference TRBV2 and TRBJ2-7): EPEVTQTPSHQVTQMGQEVILRCVPISNHLYFYWYRQILGQKVEFLVSFYNNEISEKSEIFDDQFSVERPDGSNFTLKIRSTKLEDSAMYFCASSEGGLAADEQYFGPGTRLTVT.

Points on this clone: This may be a read error: a much more frequent sequence differs by one nucleotide. This rearrangement joins TRBV29-1 to TRBJ2-1; no clear D gene. This CDR3 region has 13 residues. From germline, CDR1 is SQVTM and CDR2 ANQGSEA. CDR3 in amino acids: CIVEDDWYNEQFF. In DNA form, the CDR3 reads TGCATCGTTGAAGATGACTGGTACAATGAGCAGTTCTTC.

This clone was seen many times. V is TRBV6-2 or TRBV6-3 and J is TRBJ2-3; 11 nucleotides align to TRBD2. The germline V gene has CDR1 MNHEY and CDR2 SVGEGT. The V segment lost 6 bases and the J segment 5 bases; nucleotides outside the gene matches: 7. The length of the CDR3 is 15 residues. The DNA of the CDR3 is TGTGCCAGCAGCTATAGCGGGAGGGATGGAGATACGCAGTATTTT. Encoded protein: CASSYSGRDGDTQYF.

This clone was seen at least ten times. The V and J genes are TRBV20-1 and TRBJ2-1; D is unresolved. In germline, CDR1 is DFQATT, CDR2 SNEGSKA (reference sequence). The CDR3 sequence is 12 residues long. V shed 6 bases and J shed 9 bases, with 15 bases lying between them. The CDR3 loop is CSASPGISEQFF. The CDR3 DNA reads TGCAGTGCCTCCCCGGGCATTAGTGAGCAGTTCTTC.

Note on this clone: A much larger clone lies a single base off, so this may be a read error. The CDR3 does not close with the conserved phenylalanine or tryptophan, likely indicating a read error. The J gene is TRBJ2-3, the V gene TRBV5-1; 7 nucleotides line up with TRBD2. Germline-derived CDR1 and CDR2 are SGHRS and YFSETQ. Trimming removed 4 bases from V and 3 bases from J; junction bases left unmatched: 11. The CDR3 loop spans 16 amino acids. CDR3 sequence (DNA): TGCGCCAGCAGCACCCGGCCCTCGGGAGGAACAGATACGCAGTATCTT. This encodes CASSTRPSGGTDTQYL.

At least ten counts were recorded for this clone. The chain couples TRBV7-2 to TRBJ2-3; tentatively, D is TRBD2 (5 bases). V was shortened by 4 bases and J by 0 bases, with 20 bases between the two germline ends. The CDR3 is 18 residues long. CDR1 and CDR2 from the germline V gene are SGHTA and FQGNSA. The DNA of the CDR3 is TGTGCCAGCAGCTCAAAGGCCCGAGCGGCTACTAGCACAGATACGCAGTATTTT. Protein product: CASSSKARAATSTDTQYF.

This clone was recorded many times. The V call is TRBV28, the J call TRBJ2-1; 11 bases match TRBD2. V shed 3 bases, J shed 5 bases, and the junction held 6 bases outside the gene matches. Germline V gene lookup returns CDR1 MDHEN and CDR2 SYDVKM. The CDR3 runs to 16 residues. This CDR3 is CASSFLTSGGHNEQFF. As DNA, the CDR3 is TGTGCCAGCAGTTTCCTAACTAGCGGGGGACACAATGAGCAGTTCTTC.

The chain recombines TRBV5-1 with TRBJ2-5, with 9 bases fitting TRBD2. With 0 bases clipped from V and 5 bases from J, the junction kept 11 bases outside the gene matches. This CDR3 contains 17 residues. Germline CDR1 reads SGHRS; CDR2 reads YFSETQ. The CDR3 reads CASSLEAGGPIMETQYF. Written as DNA, the CDR3 is TGCGCCAGCAGCTTGGAGGCGGGAGGGCCAATTATGGAGACCCAGTACTTC.

At least ten counts were recorded for this clone. The CDR3 coding sequence is TGTGCCAGCAGCGCGTGGACGGGGGGCGATGGCTACACCTTC. This encodes CASSAWTGGDGYTF. The V call is TRBV2, the J call TRBJ1-2, with a possible D match to TRBD1 (6 bases). The CDR3 spans 14 residues. V lost 6 bases, J lost 6 bases, and 17 bases lay in between. Per the germline V gene, CDR1 is SNHLY and CDR2 is FYNNEI.

This clone appeared a few times. Being one base from a much bigger clone, this may be a read error. V is TRBV7-8 and J is TRBJ2-2, with no clear D. V was cut by 4 bases and J by 1 base, with 16 bases left in between. The CDR3 covers 17 residues. Germline CDR1 reads SGHVS; CDR2 reads FQNEAQ. The CDR3 sequence: CASSSFVYSENTGELFF. The CDR3, as DNA: TGTGCCAGCAGCTCATTCGTTTACAGCGAGAACACCGGGGAGCTGTTTTTT.

This clone was counted ten times or more. The chain links TRBV4-2 to TRBJ2-2, with 9 bases lining up with TRBD1. CDR1 and CDR2 from the germline V gene are LGHNA and YNFKEQ. The J segment lost 4 bases and the V segment lost 2 bases, leaving 5 bases of the junction unmatched. The CDR3 runs to 16 residues. The CDR3 nucleotides read TGTGCCAGCAGCCAACCCGGGACAGGGTCCACCGGGGAGCTGTTTTTT. Protein sequence: CASSQPGTGSTGELFF.

This clone came up a few times. This sequence may be a read error, since a much larger clone differs from it by one base. This chain uses TRBV5-6 with TRBJ2-5; 10 nucleotides match TRBD1. The V gene's germline CDR1 is SGHDT and CDR2 YYEEEE. With 7 bases clipped from V and 5 bases from J, the junction kept 8 bases outside the gene matches. This CDR3 has 14 amino acids. The CDR3 loop is CASGAGTGDETQYF. The CDR3 nucleotides read TGTGCCAGCGGAGCCGGGACAGGGGACGAGACCCAGTACTTC.